This T cell receptor beta chain was profiled in a study of CXCR3 chemokines and chemotherapy response in bladder cancer. TCRdb re-derived calls from the PCR reads in MiXCR, one entry per CDR3 protein. The data contain approximately 12,000 distinct CDR3 sequences, around 11% of them singletons. This clonotype was recorded at least ten times. Sample collection was performed from a patient whose treatment included neoadjuvant chemotherapy. The clonotype comes from a human donor with bladder cancer that did not respond to neoadjuvant chemotherapy.

The CDR3: CSVEGVDPGPTNEKLFF. The CDR3 DNA follows: TGCAGCGTTGAGGGGGTGGACCCCGGACCAACTAATGAAAAACTGTTTTTT. The V call is TRBV29-1, the J call TRBJ1-4; weak D call: TRBD1 (5 bases). V shed 3 bases and J shed 0 bases, with 17 bases lying between them. CDR3 length equals 17 residues. The V gene's germline CDR1 is SQVTM and CDR2 ANQGSEA. Supplemented by reference TRBV29-1 and TRBJ1-4, the full variable domain reads SAVISQKPSRDICQRGTSLTIQCQVDSQVTMMFWYRQQPGQSLTLIATANQGSEATYESGFVIDKFPISRPNLTFSTLTVSNMSPEDSSIYLCSVEGVDPGPTNEKLFFGSGTQLSVL.